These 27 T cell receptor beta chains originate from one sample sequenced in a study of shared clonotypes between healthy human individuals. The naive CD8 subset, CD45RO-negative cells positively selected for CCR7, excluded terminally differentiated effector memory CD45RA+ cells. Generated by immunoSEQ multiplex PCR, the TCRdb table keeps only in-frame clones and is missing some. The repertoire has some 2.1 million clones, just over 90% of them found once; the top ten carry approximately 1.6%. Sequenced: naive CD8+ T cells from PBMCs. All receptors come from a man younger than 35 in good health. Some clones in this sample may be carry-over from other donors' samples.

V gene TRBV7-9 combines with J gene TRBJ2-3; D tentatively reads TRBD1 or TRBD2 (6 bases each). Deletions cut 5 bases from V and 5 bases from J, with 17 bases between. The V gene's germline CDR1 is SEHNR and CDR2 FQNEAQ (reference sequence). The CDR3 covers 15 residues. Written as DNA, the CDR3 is TGTGCCAGCAGCCCAAGAGGGGGGCGGGGAGATACGCAGTATTTT. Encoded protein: CASSPRGGRGDTQYF.

The CDR3 spells CATSRILGDTQYF. The CDR3 nucleotides are TGTGCCACCAGCAGAATACTTGGAGATACGCAGTATTTT. J is TRBJ2-3 and V is TRBV15; D remains ambiguous. The germline V gene encodes CDR1 LNHNV and CDR2 YYDKDF (reference sequence). V lost 2 bases and J 5 bases, leaving 8 bases between the germline ends. The CDR3 spans 13 residues.

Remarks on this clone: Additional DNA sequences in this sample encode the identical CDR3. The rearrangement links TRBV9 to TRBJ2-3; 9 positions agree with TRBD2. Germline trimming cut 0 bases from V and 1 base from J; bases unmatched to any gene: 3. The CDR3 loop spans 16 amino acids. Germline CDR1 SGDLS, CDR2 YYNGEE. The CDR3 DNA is TGTGCCAGCAGCGTAGAATTAGCGGGAGGCACAGATACGCAGTATTTT. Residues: CASSVELAGGTDTQYF.

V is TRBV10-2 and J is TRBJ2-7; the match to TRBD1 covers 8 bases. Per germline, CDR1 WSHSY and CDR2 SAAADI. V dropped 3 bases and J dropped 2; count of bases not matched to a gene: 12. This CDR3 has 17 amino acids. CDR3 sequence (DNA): TGCGCCAGCAGTGACAGGGGGCGCCGAAGCCCTACCTACGAGCAGTACTTC. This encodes CASSDRGRRSPTYEQYF.

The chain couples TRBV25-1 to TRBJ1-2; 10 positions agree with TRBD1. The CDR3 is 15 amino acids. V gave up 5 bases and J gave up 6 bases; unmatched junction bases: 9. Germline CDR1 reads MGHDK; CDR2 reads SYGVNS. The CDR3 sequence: CASSRGQGLENGYTF. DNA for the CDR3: TGTGCCAGCAGTAGGGGACAGGGGCTTGAAAATGGCTACACCTTC.

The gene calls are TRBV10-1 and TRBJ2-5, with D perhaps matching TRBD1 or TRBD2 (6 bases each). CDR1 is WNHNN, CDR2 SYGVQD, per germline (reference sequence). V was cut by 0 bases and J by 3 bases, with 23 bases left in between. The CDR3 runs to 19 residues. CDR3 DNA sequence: TGCGCCAGCAGTGAGTCTTCGGCAGGGGAGGTGTTGGGTGAAGAGACCCAGTACTTC. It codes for CASSESSAGEVLGEETQYF.

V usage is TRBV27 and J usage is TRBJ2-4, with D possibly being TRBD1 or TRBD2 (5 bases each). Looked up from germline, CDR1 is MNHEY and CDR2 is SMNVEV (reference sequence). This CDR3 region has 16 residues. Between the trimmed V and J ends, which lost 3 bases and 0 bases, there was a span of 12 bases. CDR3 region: CASSLGRPGAKNIQYF. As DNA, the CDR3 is TGTGCCAGCAGTTTGGGACGCCCGGGAGCCAAAAACATTCAGTACTTC.

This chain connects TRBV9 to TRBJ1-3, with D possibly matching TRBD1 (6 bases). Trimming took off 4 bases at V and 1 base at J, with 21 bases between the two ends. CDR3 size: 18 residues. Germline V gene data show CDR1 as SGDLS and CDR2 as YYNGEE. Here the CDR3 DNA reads TGTGCCAGCAGCCTGCGAACCGAAGGGGGGGCATCTGGAAACACCATATATTTT. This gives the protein CASSLRTEGGASGNTIYF.

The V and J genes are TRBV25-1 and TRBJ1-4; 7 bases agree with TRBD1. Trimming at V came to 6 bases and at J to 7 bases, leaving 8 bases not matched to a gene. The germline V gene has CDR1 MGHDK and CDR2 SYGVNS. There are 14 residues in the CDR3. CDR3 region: CASSPGQLGEKLFF. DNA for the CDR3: TGTGCCAGCAGCCCGGGACAGCTAGGTGAAAAACTGTTTTTT.

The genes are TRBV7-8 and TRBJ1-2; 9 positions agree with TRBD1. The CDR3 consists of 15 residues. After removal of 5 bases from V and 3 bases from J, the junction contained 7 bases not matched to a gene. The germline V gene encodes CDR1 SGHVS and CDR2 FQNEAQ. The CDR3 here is CASSATGGPYYGYTF. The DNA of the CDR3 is TGTGCCAGCAGCGCCACAGGGGGCCCTTACTATGGCTACACCTTC.

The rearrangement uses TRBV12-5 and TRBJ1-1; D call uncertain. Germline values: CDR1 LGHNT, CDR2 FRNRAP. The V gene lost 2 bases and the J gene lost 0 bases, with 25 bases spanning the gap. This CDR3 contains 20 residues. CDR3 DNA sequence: TGTGCTAGTGGTTTGACCACTTTGGTATTCCCCCCAGTATTGAACACTGAAGCTTTCTTT. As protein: CASGLTTLVFPPVLNTEAFF.

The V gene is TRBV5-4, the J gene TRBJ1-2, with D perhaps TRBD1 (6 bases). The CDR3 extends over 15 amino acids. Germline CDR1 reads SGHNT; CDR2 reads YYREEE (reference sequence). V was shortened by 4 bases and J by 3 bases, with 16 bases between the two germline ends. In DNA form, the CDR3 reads TGTGCCAGCAGCCGACTCAAGGGGGATGACTATGGCTACACCTTC. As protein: CASSRLKGDDYGYTF.

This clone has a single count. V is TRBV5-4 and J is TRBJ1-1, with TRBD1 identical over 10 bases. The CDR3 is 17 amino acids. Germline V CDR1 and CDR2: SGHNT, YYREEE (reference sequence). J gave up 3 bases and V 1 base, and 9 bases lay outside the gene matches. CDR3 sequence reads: CASSLSVAGTGDTEAFF. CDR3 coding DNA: TGTGCCAGCAGCTTGTCAGTAGCAGGGACAGGGGACACTGAAGCTTTCTTT.

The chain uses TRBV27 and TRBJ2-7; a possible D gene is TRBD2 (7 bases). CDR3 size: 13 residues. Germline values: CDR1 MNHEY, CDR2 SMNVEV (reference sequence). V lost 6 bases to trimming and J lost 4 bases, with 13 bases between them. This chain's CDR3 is CASSERGGYEQYF. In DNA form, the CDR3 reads TGTGCCAGCAGCGAAAGGGGGGGGTACGAGCAGTACTTC.

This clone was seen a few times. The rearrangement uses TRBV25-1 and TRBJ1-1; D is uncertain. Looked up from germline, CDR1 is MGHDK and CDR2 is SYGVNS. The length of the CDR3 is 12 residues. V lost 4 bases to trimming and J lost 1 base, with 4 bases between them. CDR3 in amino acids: CASSVANTEAFF. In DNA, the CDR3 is TGTGCCAGCAGTGTTGCGAACACTGAAGCTTTCTTT.

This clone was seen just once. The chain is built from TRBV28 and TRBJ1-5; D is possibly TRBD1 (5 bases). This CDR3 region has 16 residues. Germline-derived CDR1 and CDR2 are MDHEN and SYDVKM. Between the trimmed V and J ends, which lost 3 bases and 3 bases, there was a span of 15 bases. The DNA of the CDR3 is TGTGCCAGCAGTTTGGGACGCCGCGAGATCAATCAGCCCCAGCATTTT. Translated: CASSLGRREINQPQHF.

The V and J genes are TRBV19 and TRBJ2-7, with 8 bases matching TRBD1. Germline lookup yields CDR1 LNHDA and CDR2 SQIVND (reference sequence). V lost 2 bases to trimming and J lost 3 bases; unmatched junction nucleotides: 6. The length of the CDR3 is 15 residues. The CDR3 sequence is CASSIRDRGYYEQYF. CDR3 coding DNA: TGTGCCAGTAGTATACGCGACAGGGGTTACTACGAGCAGTACTTC.

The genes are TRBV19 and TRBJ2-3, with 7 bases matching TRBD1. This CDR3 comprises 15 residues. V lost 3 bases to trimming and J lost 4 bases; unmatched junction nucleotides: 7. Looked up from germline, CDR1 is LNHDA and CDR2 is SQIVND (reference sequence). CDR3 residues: CASSMFQGVPDTQYF. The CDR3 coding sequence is TGTGCCAGTAGTATGTTCCAGGGGGTGCCAGATACGCAGTATTTT.

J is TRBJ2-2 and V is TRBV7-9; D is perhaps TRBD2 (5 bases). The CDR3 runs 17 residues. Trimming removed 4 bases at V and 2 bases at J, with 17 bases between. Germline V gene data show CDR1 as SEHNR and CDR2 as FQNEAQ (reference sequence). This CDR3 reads CASSSTGLRVNTGELFF. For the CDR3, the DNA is TGTGCCAGCAGCTCCACCGGGCTGAGGGTAAACACCGGGGAGCTGTTTTTT. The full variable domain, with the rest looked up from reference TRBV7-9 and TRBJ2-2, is DTGVSQNPRHKITKRGQNVTFRCDPISEHNRLYWYRQTLGQGPEFLTYFQNEAQLEKSRLLSDRFSAERPKGSFSTLEIQRTEQGDSAMYLCASSSTGLRVNTGELFFGEGSRLTVL.

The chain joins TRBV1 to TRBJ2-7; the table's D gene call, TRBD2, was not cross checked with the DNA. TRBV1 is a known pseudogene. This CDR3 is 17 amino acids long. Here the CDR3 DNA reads TGCACCAGCAGCCAAGATCGCGGCCTAGCGGGAGTCCACGAGCAGTACTTC. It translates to CTSSQDRGLAGVHEQYF.

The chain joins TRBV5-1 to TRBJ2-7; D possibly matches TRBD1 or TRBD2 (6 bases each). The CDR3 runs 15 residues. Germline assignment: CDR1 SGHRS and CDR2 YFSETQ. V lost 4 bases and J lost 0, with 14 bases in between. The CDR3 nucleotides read TGCGCCAGCAGCCCGGGGGCAGGGAGCTCCTACGAGCAGTACTTC. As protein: CASSPGAGSSYEQYF.

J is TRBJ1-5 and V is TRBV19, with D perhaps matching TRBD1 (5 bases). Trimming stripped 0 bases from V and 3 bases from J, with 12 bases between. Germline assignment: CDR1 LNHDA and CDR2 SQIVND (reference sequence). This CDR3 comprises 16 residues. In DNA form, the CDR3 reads TGTGCCAGTAGTATAGATTGGGGGACTTACAATCAGCCCCAGCATTTT. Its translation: CASSIDWGTYNQPQHF. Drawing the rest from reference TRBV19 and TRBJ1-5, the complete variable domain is DGGITQSPKYLFRKEGQNVTLSCEQNLNHDAMYWYRQDPGQGLRLIYYSQIVNDFQKGDIAEGYSVSREKKESFPLTVTSAQKNPTAFYLCASSIDWGTYNQPQHFGDGTRLSIL.

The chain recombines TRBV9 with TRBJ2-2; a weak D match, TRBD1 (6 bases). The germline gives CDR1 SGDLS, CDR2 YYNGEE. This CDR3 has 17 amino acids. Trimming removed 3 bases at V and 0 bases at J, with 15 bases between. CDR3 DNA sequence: TGTGCCAGCAGCGCCCAAGACAGGCCCTCGAACACCGGGGAGCTGTTTTTT. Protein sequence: CASSAQDRPSNTGELFF.

The CDR3 DNA reads as TGCAGCGTTCAAACCGGGACAGGAGACTATGGCTACACCTTC. This codes for CSVQTGTGDYGYTF. This chain uses TRBV29-1 with TRBJ1-2; the match to TRBD1 covers 8 bases. This CDR3 is built from 14 residues. The ends lost 5 bases at V and 3 bases at J; junction bases unmatched: 8. CDR1 SQVTM and CDR2 ANQGSEA come from the germline V gene.

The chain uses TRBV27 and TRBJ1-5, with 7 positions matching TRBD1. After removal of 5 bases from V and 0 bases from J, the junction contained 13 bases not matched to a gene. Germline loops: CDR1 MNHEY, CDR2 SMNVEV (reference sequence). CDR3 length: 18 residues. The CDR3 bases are TGTGCCAGCAGTCTTGGGATTAACAGGGGCCATAGCAATCAGCCCCAGCATTTT. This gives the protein CASSLGINRGHSNQPQHF.

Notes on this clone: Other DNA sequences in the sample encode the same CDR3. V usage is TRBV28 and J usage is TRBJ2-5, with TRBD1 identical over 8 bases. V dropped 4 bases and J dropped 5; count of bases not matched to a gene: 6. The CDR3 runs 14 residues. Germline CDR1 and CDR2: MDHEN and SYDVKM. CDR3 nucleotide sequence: TGTGCCAGCAGTTCCAGGACAGGGCGGGAGACCCAGTACTTC. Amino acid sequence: CASSSRTGRETQYF.

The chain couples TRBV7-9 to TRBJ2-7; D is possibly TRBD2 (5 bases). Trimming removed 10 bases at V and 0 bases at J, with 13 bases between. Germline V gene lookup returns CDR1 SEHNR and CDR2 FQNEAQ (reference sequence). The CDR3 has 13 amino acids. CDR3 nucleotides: TGTGCCACCACTGGACTGAGCTCCTACGAGCAGTACTTC. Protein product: CATTGLSSYEQYF.